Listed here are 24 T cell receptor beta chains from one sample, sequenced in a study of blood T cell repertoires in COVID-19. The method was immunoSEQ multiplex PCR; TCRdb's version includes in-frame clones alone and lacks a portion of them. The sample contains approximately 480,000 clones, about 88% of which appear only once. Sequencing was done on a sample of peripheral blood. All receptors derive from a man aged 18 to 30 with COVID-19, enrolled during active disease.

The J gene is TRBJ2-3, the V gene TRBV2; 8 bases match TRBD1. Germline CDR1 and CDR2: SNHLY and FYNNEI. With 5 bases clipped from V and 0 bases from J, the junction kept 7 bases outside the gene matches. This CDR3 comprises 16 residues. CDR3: CASSYRQGTSTDTQYF. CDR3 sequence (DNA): TGTGCCAGCAGTTATAGACAGGGGACTAGCACAGATACGCAGTATTTT.

CDR3 amino acids: CASSEQTGGRTDTQYF. DNA of the CDR3: TGTGCCAGCAGCGAACAGACAGGGGGTCGCACAGATACGCAGTATTTT. The genes are TRBV7-8 and TRBJ2-3; 9 bases fit TRBD1. Germline CDR1 is SGHVS and CDR2 is FQNEAQ. V lost 5 bases to trimming and J lost 1 base; unmatched junction nucleotides: 7. The CDR3 loop spans 16 amino acids.

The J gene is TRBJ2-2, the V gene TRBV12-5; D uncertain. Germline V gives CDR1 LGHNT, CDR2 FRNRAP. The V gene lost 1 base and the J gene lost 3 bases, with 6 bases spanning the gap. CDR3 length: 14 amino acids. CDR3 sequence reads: CASGLDSHTGELFF. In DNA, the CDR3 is TGTGCTAGTGGTTTGGACAGTCACACCGGGGAGCTGTTTTTT.

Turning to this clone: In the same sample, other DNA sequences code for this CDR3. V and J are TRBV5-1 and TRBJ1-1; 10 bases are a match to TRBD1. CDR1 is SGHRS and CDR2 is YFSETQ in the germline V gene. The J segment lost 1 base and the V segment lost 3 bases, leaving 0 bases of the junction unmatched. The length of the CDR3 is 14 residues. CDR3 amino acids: CASSWTGGNTEAFF. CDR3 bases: TGCGCCAGCAGCTGGACAGGGGGGAACACTGAAGCTTTCTTT. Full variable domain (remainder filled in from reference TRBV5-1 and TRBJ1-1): KAGVTQTPRYLIKTRGQQVTLSCSPISGHRSVSWYQQTPGQGLQFLFEYFSETQRNKGNFPGRFSGRQFSNSRSEMNVSTLELGDSALYLCASSWTGGNTEAFFGQGTRLTVV.

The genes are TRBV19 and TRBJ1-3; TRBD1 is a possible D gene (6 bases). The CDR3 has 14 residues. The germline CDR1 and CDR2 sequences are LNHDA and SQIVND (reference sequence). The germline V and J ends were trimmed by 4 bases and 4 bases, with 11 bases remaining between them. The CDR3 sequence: CASSNTGSGNTIYF. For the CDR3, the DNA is TGTGCCAGTAGTAACACAGGGAGCGGAAACACCATATATTTT.

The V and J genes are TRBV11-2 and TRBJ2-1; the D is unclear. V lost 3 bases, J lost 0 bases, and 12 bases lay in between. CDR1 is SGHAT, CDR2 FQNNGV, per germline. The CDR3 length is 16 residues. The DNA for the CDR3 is TGTGCCAGCAGCTTGCGACTGCAGAGCTCCTACAATGAGCAGTTCTTC. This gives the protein CASSLRLQSSYNEQFF.

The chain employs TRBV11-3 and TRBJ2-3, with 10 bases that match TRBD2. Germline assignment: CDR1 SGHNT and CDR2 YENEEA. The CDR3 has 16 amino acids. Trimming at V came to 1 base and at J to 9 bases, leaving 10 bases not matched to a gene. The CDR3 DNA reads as TGTGCCAGCAGCTTAGGACTAGCGGGCCGAGTCAGGACGCAGTATTTT. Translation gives CASSLGLAGRVRTQYF.

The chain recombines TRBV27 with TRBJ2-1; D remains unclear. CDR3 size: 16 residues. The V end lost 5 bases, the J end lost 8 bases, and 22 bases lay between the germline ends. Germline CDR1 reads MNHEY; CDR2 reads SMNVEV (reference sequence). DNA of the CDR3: TGTGCCAGCAGTCCGAACCTGGGTCCCTCGGCGGATGAGCAGTTCTTC. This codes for CASSPNLGPSADEQFF.

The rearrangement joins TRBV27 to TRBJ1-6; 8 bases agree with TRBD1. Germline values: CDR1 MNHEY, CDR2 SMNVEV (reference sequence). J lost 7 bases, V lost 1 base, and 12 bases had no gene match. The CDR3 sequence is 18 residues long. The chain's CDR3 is CASSLFVTQDRVNSPLHF. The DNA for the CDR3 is TGTGCCAGCAGTTTATTCGTCACGCAGGACAGGGTGAATTCACCCCTCCACTTT.

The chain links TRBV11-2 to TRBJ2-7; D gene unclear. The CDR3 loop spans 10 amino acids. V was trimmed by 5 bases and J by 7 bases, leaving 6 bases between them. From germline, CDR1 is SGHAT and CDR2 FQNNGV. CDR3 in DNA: TGTGCCAGCAGCCATGTGGAGCAGTACTTC. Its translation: CASSHVEQYF.

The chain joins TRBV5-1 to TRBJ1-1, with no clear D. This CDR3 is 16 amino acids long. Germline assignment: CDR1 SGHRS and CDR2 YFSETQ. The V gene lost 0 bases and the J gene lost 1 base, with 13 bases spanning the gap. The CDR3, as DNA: TGCGCCAGCAGCTTGGTGTCCCGACATTCGAACACTGAAGCTTTCTTT. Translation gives CASSLVSRHSNTEAFF.

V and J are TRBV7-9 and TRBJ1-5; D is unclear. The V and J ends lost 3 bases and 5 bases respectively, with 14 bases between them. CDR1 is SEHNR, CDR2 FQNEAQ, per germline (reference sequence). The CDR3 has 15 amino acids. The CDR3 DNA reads TGTGCCAGCAGCTTGAGTGGAGTCAAATATCAGCCCCAGCATTTT. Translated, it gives CASSLSGVKYQPQHF. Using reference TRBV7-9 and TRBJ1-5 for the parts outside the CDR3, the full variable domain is DTGVSQNPRHKITKRGQNVTFRCDPISEHNRLYWYRQTLGQGPEFLTYFQNEAQLEKSRLLSDRFSAERPKGSFSTLEIQRTEQGDSAMYLCASSLSGVKYQPQHFGDGTRLSIL.

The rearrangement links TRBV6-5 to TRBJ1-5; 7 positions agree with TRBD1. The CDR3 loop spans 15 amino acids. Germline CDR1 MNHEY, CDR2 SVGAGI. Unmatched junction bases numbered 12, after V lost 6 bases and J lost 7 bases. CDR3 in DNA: TGTGCCAGCAGGGGGGGCGACAGGGTAGGGCAGCCCCAGCATTTT. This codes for CASRGGDRVGQPQHF.

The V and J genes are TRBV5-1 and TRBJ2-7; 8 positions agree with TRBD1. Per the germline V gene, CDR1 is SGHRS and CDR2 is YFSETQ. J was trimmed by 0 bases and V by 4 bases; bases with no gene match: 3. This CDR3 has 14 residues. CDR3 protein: CASSPDRASYEQYF. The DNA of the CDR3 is TGCGCCAGCAGCCCGGACAGGGCCTCCTACGAGCAGTACTTC.

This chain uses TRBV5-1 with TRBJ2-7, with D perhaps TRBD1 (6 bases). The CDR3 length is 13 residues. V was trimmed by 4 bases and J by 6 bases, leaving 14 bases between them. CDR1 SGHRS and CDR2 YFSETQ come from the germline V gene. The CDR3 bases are TGCGCCAGCAGCCCCGGACAGACGGGCGAGCAGTACTTC. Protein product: CASSPGQTGEQYF.

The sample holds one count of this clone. DNA of the CDR3: TGTGCCAGCAGTTACTCGAGGTACAGGGCTAATGAAAAACTGTTTTTT. This encodes CASSYSRYRANEKLFF. The V and J genes are TRBV6-6 and TRBJ1-4; weak D call: TRBD1 (6 bases). V was clipped by 0 bases and J by 3 bases, with 11 bases between them. Germline V gene sequence: CDR1 MNHNY, CDR2 SVGAGI (reference sequence). The CDR3 consists of 16 residues.

Written as DNA, the CDR3 is TGTGCCAGCAGTGAAAGGGTAGAGAGACTAGCGTTTGAGGCCCAGTACTTC. Translated, it gives CASSERVERLAFEAQYF. The chain recombines TRBV6-1 with TRBJ2-5; 8 nucleotides line up with TRBD2. The V segment lost 2 bases and the J segment 9 bases; nucleotides outside the gene matches: 17. The germline CDR1 and CDR2 sequences are MNHNS and SASEGT. The CDR3 consists of 17 residues.

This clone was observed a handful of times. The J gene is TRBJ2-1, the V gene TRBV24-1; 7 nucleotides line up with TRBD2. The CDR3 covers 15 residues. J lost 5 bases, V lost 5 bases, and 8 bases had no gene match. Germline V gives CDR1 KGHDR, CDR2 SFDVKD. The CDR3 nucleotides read TGTGCCACCAGTGCAGCGGCTAGCGGAAACAATGAGCAGTTCTTC. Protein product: CATSAAASGNNEQFF.

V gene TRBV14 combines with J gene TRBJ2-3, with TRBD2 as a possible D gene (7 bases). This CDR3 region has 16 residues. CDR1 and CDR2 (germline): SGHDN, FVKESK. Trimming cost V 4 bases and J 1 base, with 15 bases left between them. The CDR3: CASSPLGGGGTDTQYF. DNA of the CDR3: TGTGCCAGCAGCCCTTTGGGGGGGGGCGGCACAGATACGCAGTATTTT. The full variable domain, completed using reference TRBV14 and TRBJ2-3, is EAGVTQFPSHSVIEKGQTVTLRCDPISGHDNLYWYRRVMGKEIKFLLHFVKESKQDESGMPNNRFLAERTGGTYSTLKVQPAELEDSGVYFCASSPLGGGGTDTQYFGPGTRLTVL.

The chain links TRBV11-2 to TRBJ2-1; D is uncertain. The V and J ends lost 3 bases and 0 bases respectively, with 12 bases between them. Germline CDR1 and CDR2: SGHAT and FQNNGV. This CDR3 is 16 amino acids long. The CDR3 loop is CASSLLPPNSYNEQFF. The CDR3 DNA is TGTGCCAGCAGCTTGCTACCCCCCAACTCCTACAATGAGCAGTTCTTC.

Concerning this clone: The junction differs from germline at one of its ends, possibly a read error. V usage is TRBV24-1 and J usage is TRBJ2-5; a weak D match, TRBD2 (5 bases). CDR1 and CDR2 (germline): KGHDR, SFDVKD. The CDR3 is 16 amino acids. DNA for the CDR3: TGTGCCACCAGTGATAGCGGCTCGGCATCCCAAGAGCCCCAGTACTTC. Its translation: CATSDSGSASQEPQYF.

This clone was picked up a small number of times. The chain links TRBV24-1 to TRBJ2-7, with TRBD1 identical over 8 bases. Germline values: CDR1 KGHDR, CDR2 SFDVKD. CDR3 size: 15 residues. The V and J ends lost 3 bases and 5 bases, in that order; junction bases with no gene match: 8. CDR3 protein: CATSDGQGRFDEQYF. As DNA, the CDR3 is TGTGCCACCAGTGATGGACAGGGAAGATTCGACGAGCAGTACTTC.

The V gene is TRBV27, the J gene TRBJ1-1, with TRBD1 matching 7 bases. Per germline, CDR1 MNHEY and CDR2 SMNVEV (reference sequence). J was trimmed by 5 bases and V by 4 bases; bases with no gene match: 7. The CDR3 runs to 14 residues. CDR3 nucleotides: TGTGCCAGCAGTTCGCTTGAGACAGGGACTGAAGCTTTCTTT. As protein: CASSSLETGTEAFF.

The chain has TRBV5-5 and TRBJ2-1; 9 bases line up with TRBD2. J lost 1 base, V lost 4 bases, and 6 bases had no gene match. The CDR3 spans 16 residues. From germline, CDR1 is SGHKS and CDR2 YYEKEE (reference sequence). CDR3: CASSKSSGDSYNEQFF. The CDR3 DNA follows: TGTGCCAGCAGCAAATCTAGCGGGGATTCCTACAATGAGCAGTTCTTC. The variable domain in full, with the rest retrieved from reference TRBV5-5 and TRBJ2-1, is DAGVTQSPTHLIKTRGQQVTLRCSPISGHKSVSWYQQVLGQGPQFIFQYYEKEERGRGNFPDRFSARQFPNYSSELNVNALLLGDSALYLCASSKSSGDSYNEQFFGPGTRLTVL.